Listed below are T cell receptor beta chains from one sample, sequenced in a study of T cell repertoires in cytomegalovirus infection. TCRdb used MiXCR to reprocess the reads, holding one entry per CDR3 protein. The top ten clones hold around 15% of a sample with about 920,000 distinct CDR3 sequences, 31% of them seen once. These receptors' antigens are unknown. Source: cultured CD8+ T cells from PBMCs, taken from culture after CMV antigen stimulation. The source is a human donor in good health (CMV status not recorded). Some clones in this sample may be carry-over from other donors' samples. CDR3s include the opening cysteine and the closing phenylalanine or tryptophan. A D gene is named only where the DNA matches it firmly. Clone size is stated in some rows and not others, as once, few, many or a class when expanded.

cdr3_nt cdr3_aa cdr3_length d_call j_call clone_size v_call
TGTGCCACCAGCAGGGGACCGGATTTCCAGACCCAGTACTTC CATSRGPDFQTQYF 14 NA TRBJ2-5 NA TRBV15
TGTGCCAGCAGCTTAGCCGACAGATATGGCTACACCTTC CASSLADRYGYTF 13 NA TRBJ1-2 few TRBV7-9
TGTGCCAGCAGCTTAAATGTGGATGAGCAGTTCTTC CASSLNVDEQFF 12 NA TRBJ2-1 NA TRBV11-2
TGTGCTAGTGGAGAACTCACTGAAGCTTTCTTT CASGELTEAFF 11 NA TRBJ1-1 NA TRBV12-5
TGCGCCAGCAGCCCCCTTTGGGGTAGGAACACTGAAGCTTTCTTT CASSPLWGRNTEAFF 15 NA TRBJ1-1 NA TRBV5-1
TGTGCCAGCAGCCCAGTTTCAGATACGCAGTATTTT CASSPVSDTQYF 12 NA TRBJ2-3 NA TRBV13
TGTGCCAGCAGCTTAGAGGCAGGGGAGTGGACTGAAGCTTTCTTT CASSLEAGEWTEAFF 15 NA TRBJ1-1 few TRBV11-1
TGTGCTAGCAGCCGTACAGAAAGTACTGAAGCTTTCTTT CASSRTESTEAFF 13 NA TRBJ1-1 NA TRBV7-7
TGTGCCAGCAGCCAACACAGGGACTCGGCTGAAGCTTTCTTT CASSQHRDSAEAFF 14 NA TRBJ1-1 NA TRBV14
TGTGCCAGCAGGCTATGGACCGTGGGCACTGAAGCTTTCTTT CASRLWTVGTEAFF 14 NA TRBJ1-1 few TRBV6-6
TGTGCCAGCAGGTGGGGGGGTGGCTACAATGAGCAGTTCTTC CASRWGGGYNEQFF 14 TRBD2 TRBJ2-1 few TRBV27
TGTGCCAGCCCCTTGGCTAGGGGGCGCCTCCCCGGGGAGCTGTTTTTT CASPLARGRLPGELFF 16 TRBD1 TRBJ2-2 few TRBV2
TGTGCCAGCAGCCCGACTAGCCCGGGGGGCAGGGATGAGCAGTTCTTC CASSPTSPGGRDEQFF 16 NA TRBJ2-1 few TRBV2
TGTGCCAGCAGTTCTCAGGGGGCGTCAGCTAATGAAAAACTGTTTTTT CASSSQGASANEKLFF 16 TRBD1 TRBJ1-4 few TRBV7-6
TGTGCCAGCAGCCAGAAGCTCCGGTGGGTGGAGACCCAGTACTTC CASSQKLRWVETQYF 15 NA TRBJ2-5 few TRBV3-1
TGCAGTGCTAGAAACGAAAGTTACAATGAGCAGTTCTTC CSARNESYNEQFF 13 NA TRBJ2-1 few TRBV20-1
TGTGCCAGCAGCCAACTCCGGGACATCACCTACGAGCAGTACTTC CASSQLRDITYEQYF 15 NA TRBJ2-7 NA TRBV4-1
TGTGCCAGCAGTGACTGGAGTCAGCCCCAGCATTTT CASSDWSQPQHF 12 NA TRBJ1-5 NA TRBV2
TGTGCCAGCAGCTTTCTTAATGAAAAACTGTTTTTT CASSFLNEKLFF 12 NA TRBJ1-4 many TRBV7-9
TGTGCCAGCAGCCCGCACAGCGAGCAGTTCTTC CASSPHSEQFF 11 NA TRBJ2-1 NA TRBV5-3
TGTGCCAGCAGTCCTCCGGATTGGTATGGCTACACCTTC CASSPPDWYGYTF 13 NA TRBJ1-2 NA TRBV27
TGTGCCAGCAGGGTTGGGGGATCACATGAGCAGTTCTTC CASRVGGSHEQFF 13 NA TRBJ2-1 many TRBV7-8
TGTGCCAGCACTCCCCGGGGGGCTTTGAACACCGGGGAGCTGTTTTTT CASTPRGALNTGELFF 16 NA TRBJ2-2 few TRBV6-1
TGTGCCAGCACCTCCCAGGCGGGGGGGCGGAGCAATGAGCAGTTCTTC CASTSQAGGRSNEQFF 16 TRBD2 TRBJ2-1 many TRBV3-1
TGTGCCAGCAGCCAATTAGGCGGCGGGGGAGGTAACTATGGCTACACCTTC CASSQLGGGGGNYGYTF 17 NA TRBJ1-2 NA TRBV3-1
TGTGCCAGCAGACCGCCTTGGCGGGACACTGAAGCTTTCTTT CASRPPWRDTEAFF 14 NA TRBJ1-1 few TRBV7-9
TGTGCCACCAGCGGACACACCGGGGAGCTGTTTTTT CATSGHTGELFF 12 NA TRBJ2-2 once TRBV15
TGTGCCAGCAGTTGGGTCTCGGACGGAGCTAACTATGGCTACACCTTC CASSWVSDGANYGYTF 16 NA TRBJ1-2 few TRBV6-6
TGTGCCAGCACCTTAAGCGGTGACAGGGAAGAGACCCAGTACTTC CASTLSGDREETQYF 15 TRBD1 TRBJ2-5 few TRBV25-1